This T cell receptor (beta chain) was obtained from a study of molecular identifiers for immune sequencing clone quantification. Findings and limits, study-wide: Clones above 20 RNA copies contained over 97% of effector molecules but under 1% of naive ones.

The CDR3 covers 14 residues. The germline V gene encodes CDR1 KGHDR and CDR2 SFDVKD. Trimming removed 9 bases from V and 4 bases from J, with 16 bases in between. In its sample, this clonotype was seen a few times. The target antigen is unknown. Listed TCR primers, together with previously described methods, were used for the bulk TCR libraries. TCRdb reanalysed the PCR reads using MiXCR and keeps one entry per CDR3 protein. The sample consists of a few hundred thousand distinct CDR3 sequences, about a quarter of them appearing once. Sorting was used to obtain naive CD8 T cells (CD8+CD4-CCR7+CD45RA+). The clonotype originates from a human donor in good health. Some libraries in this study had Jurkat cell RNA spiked in. The sample was naive CD8+ T cells from blood, with Jurkat cell RNA spiked in. Subset given: FACS-sorted CD8+CD4-CCR7+CD45RA+ naive T cells. The gene calls are TRBV24-1 and TRBJ2-3, with D possibly being TRBD1 or TRBD2 (5 bases each). CDR3 protein: CATSPGAGPDTQYF. CDR3 bases: TGTGCCACCTCTCCCGGGGCAGGGCCAGATACGCAGTATTTT.